This is a list of T cell receptor beta chains from one sample in a study of blood T cell repertoires in COVID-19. The method was immunoSEQ multiplex PCR; TCRdb's version includes in-frame clones alone and lacks a portion of them. In the table there are approximately 290,000 clones, approximately 83% of which are singletons. Source material: peripheral blood. Receptors originate from a person aged 65 to 85 with COVID-19, enrolled during active disease. Each CDR3 is given with its conserved first and last residue. The D gene is left open where the match is weak. Expanded clones are given a class, and other clones once, few, many or no size at all.

v_gene,d_gene,abundance,j_gene,CDR3aa,CDR3nt
TRBV28,TRBD1,NA,TRBJ2-1,CASSWTGGAYNEQFF,TGTGCCAGCAGTTGGACAGGGGGCGCATACAATGAGCAGTTCTTC
TRBV27,NA,few,TRBJ1-2,CASKPDINYGYTF,TGTGCCAGCAAGCCGGACATTAACTATGGCTACACCTTC
TRBV11-1,NA,NA,TRBJ2-5,CASSLESRGETQYF,TGTGCCAGCAGCTTAGAGTCGAGGGGGGAGACCCAGTACTTC
TRBV11-3,NA,NA,TRBJ1-1,CASSIDSNTEAFF,TGTGCCAGCAGTATTGACAGCAACACTGAAGCTTTCTTT
TRBV7-3,NA,many,TRBJ1-6,CASRFSLAGNSPLHF,TGTGCCAGCAGGTTTAGCCTGGCGGGGAATTCACCCCTCCACTTT
TRBV5-1,NA,NA,TRBJ1-1,CASSLVAVMNTEAFF,TGCGCCAGCAGCTTGGTCGCAGTCATGAACACTGAAGCTTTCTTT
TRBV5-1,NA,NA,TRBJ1-1,CASSLGGNQWAEAFF,TGCGCCAGCAGCTTGGGAGGGAATCAGTGGGCTGAAGCTTTCTTT
TRBV28,TRBD1,NA,TRBJ1-1,CASSLGQGGNTEAFF,TGTGCCAGCAGTTTAGGCCAGGGGGGAAACACTGAAGCTTTCTTT
TRBV20-1,NA,NA,TRBJ2-7,CSAREGGTPYF,TGCAGTGCTAGGGAGGGAGGTACGCCGTACTTC
TRBV7-2,TRBD1,NA,TRBJ1-2,CASSLEQGYGYTF,TGTGCCAGCAGCTTAGAACAGGGGTATGGCTACACCTTC
TRBV15,TRBD1,NA,TRBJ1-1,CATSRRIGQGNTEAFF,TGTGCCACCAGCAGACGGATAGGACAGGGGAACACTGAAGCTTTCTTT
TRBV5-1,NA,NA,TRBJ2-2,CASSSRRLQDATGELFF,TGCGCCAGCAGCTCTAGAAGACTACAAGATGCCACCGGGGAGCTGTTTTTT
TRBV10-2,NA,NA,TRBJ1-4,CASSEGPATNEKLFF,TGCGCCAGCAGTGAGGGGCCTGCAACTAATGAAAAACTGTTTTTT
TRBV18,TRBD1,NA,TRBJ2-7,CASSPDRESYEQYF,TGTGCCAGCTCACCGGACAGGGAATCCTACGAGCAGTACTTC
TRBV28,TRBD1,NA,TRBJ2-2,CATDRPTGELFF,TGTGCCACGGACAGGCCCACCGGGGAGCTGTTTTTT
TRBV3-1/TRBV3-2,TRBD2,NA,TRBJ2-1,CASRETSGGDEQFF,TGTGCCAGCAGGGAAACTAGCGGGGGAGATGAGCAGTTCTTC
TRBV29-1,TRBD1,NA,TRBJ2-2,CSAQGAWDTGELFF,TGCAGCGCACAGGGGGCGTGGGACACCGGGGAGCTGTTTTTT
TRBV28,NA,NA,TRBJ2-7,CASSLQGRRGEQYF,TGTGCCAGCAGTTTACAGGGACGGCGGGGAGAGCAGTACTTC
TRBV12-3/TRBV12-4,NA,NA,TRBJ1-4,CATGATNEKLFF,TGTGCCACAGGGGCGACTAATGAAAAACTGTTTTTT
TRBV5-1,NA,NA,TRBJ2-2,CATRTERLTGELFF,TGCGCCACCAGGACCGAGCGTCTTACCGGGGAGCTGTTTTTT
TRBV29-1,TRBD1,NA,TRBJ2-5,CSVAARDSFSFQETQYF,TGCAGCGTGGCCGCCAGGGACAGCTTTTCCTTCCAAGAGACCCAGTACTTC
TRBV14,TRBD1,NA,TRBJ2-7,CASSQVGFVTGDVYEQYF,TGTGCCAGCAGCCAAGTGGGCTTTGTGACAGGGGATGTCTACGAGCAGTACTTC